This passage covers 18 T cell receptor beta chains from one sample sequenced in a study of shared clonotypes between healthy human individuals. Using immunoSEQ multiplex PCR, the repertoire was profiled, and TCRdb retains in-frame clones only, with some absent. The sample yields some 2.1 million clones, 95% seen once. Sequencing was performed on naive CD4+ T cells sorted from blood. Subset: CD45RA+ positively selected. Receptors originate from a man between 18 and 35 years old in good health.

The chain joins TRBV7-2 to TRBJ1-5, with D hard to call. V was shortened by 1 base and J by 0 bases, with 16 bases between the two germline ends. This CDR3 is 18 amino acids long. Germline values: CDR1 SGHTA, CDR2 FQGNSA. The CDR3 region has the DNA TGTGCCAGCAGCTTAGTGGCGCTCAGAGTGTCTAGCAATCAGCCCCAGCATTTT. The encoded protein is CASSLVALRVSSNQPQHF.

The chain uses TRBV18 and TRBJ1-5, with TRBD1 matching over 10 bases. V shed 3 bases, J shed 6 bases, and the junction held 5 bases outside the gene matches. This CDR3 is built from 15 residues. Germline V gene lookup returns CDR1 KGHSH and CDR2 LQKENI. The CDR3 sequence is CASSPSTGGGQPQHF. The CDR3, as DNA: TGTGCCAGCTCACCGTCGACAGGGGGCGGTCAGCCCCAGCATTTT.

This chain's CDR3 is CASSHLASGMETQYF. As DNA, the CDR3 is TGCGCCAGCAGCCACCTAGCGTCGGGTATGGAGACCCAGTACTTC. V gene TRBV4-1 combines with J gene TRBJ2-5, with a tentative D call TRBD2 (6 bases). The CDR3 has 15 amino acids. Trimming removed 3 bases at V and 5 bases at J, with 16 bases between. Germline CDR1 is MGHRA and CDR2 is YSYEKL.

This clone was picked up one time. The chain uses TRBV5-4 and TRBJ2-5; TRBD2 agrees at 7 bases. Germline V gene sequence: CDR1 SGHNT, CDR2 YYREEE (reference sequence). CDR3 size: 14 residues. V lost 4 bases, J lost 5 bases, and 8 bases stayed unmatched. CDR3 DNA sequence: TGTGCCAGCAGCCCCGGACTAGGCCAGGAGACCCAGTACTTC. Encoded protein: CASSPGLGQETQYF.

As DNA, the CDR3 is TGTGCCAGCAGTCGGACAGGGAACTATGGCTACACCTTC. Translating it yields CASSRTGNYGYTF. The J gene is TRBJ1-2, the V gene TRBV13, with 8 bases fitting TRBD1. With V trimmed by 6 bases and J by 2 bases, 2 bases remained unmatched. The germline V gene has CDR1 PRHDT and CDR2 FYEKMQ (reference sequence). CDR3 length equals 13 residues.

The chain links TRBV19 to TRBJ1-2; 8 bases agree with TRBD1. The CDR3 runs 13 residues. CDR1 and CDR2 (germline): LNHDA, SQIVND (reference sequence). V lost 8 bases and J lost 2; bases outside the gene matches: 4. The DNA of the CDR3 is TGTGCCAGTTCCGGGACAGGCAACTATGGCTACACCTTC. As protein: CASSGTGNYGYTF. Together with reference TRBV19 and TRBJ1-2, the CDR3 gives the full variable domain: DGGITQSPKYLFRKEGQNVTLSCEQNLNHDAMYWYRQDPGQGLRLIYYSQIVNDFQKGDIAEGYSVSREKKESFPLTVTSAQKNPTAFYLCASSGTGNYGYTFGSGTRLTVV.

The chain couples TRBV19 to TRBJ2-7; either TRBD1 or TRBD2 may fit D (6 bases each). Deletions cut 2 bases from V and 2 bases from J, with 16 bases between. The CDR3 totals 16 residues. Germline CDR1 is LNHDA and CDR2 is SQIVND (reference sequence). Here the CDR3 reads CASSIFGGPSPYEQYF. As DNA, the CDR3 is TGTGCCAGTAGTATATTTGGGGGGCCCTCCCCCTACGAGCAGTACTTC.

Turning to this clone: This same CDR3 is encoded by further DNA sequences in the sample. The V and J genes are TRBV20-1 and TRBJ2-1; perhaps TRBD1 as D (5 bases). CDR3 length: 10 residues. Germline loops: CDR1 DFQATT, CDR2 SNEGSKA (reference sequence). Deletions cut 6 bases from V and 9 bases from J, with 9 bases between. Here the CDR3 reads CSAPRGEQFF. CDR3 in DNA: TGCAGTGCACCTAGGGGTGAGCAGTTCTTC.

This clone was found a few times. The rearrangement joins TRBV5-1 to TRBJ2-1, with D tentatively TRBD2 (6 bases). From germline, CDR1 is SGHRS and CDR2 YFSETQ. This CDR3 has 15 amino acids. Trimming removed 2 bases at V and 10 bases at J, with 19 bases between. The CDR3: CASSFSGEGGREQFF. DNA for the CDR3: TGCGCCAGCAGCTTCTCGGGAGAGGGCGGCAGGGAGCAGTTCTTC.

The chain has TRBV4-1 and TRBJ1-1; D ambiguous. V was pared by 8 bases and J by 6 bases, with 31 bases between. Per the germline V gene, CDR1 is MGHRA and CDR2 is YSYEKL. This CDR3 comprises 18 residues. CDR3 region: CASQRSRSAGSSRSEAFF. The DNA of the CDR3 is TGCGCCAGCCAAAGAAGTAGGTCGGCGGGATCCTCCCGGTCTGAAGCTTTCTTT.

The V call is TRBV7-9, the J call TRBJ2-6, with D possibly matching TRBD2 (5 bases). The V and J ends lost 7 bases and 1 base respectively, with 20 bases between them. The germline V gene has CDR1 SEHNR and CDR2 FQNEAQ (reference sequence). This CDR3 has 18 residues. This chain's CDR3 is CASTPREGEFSGANVLTF. In DNA, the CDR3 is TGTGCCAGCACCCCCCGCGAGGGCGAGTTTTCTGGGGCCAACGTCCTGACTTTC.

The rearrangement uses TRBV6-5 and TRBJ1-1; TRBD1 might be the D (6 bases). This CDR3 is 15 amino acids long. V was pared by 4 bases and J by 1 base, with 13 bases between. Germline values: CDR1 MNHEY, CDR2 SVGAGI. CDR3 nucleotides: TGTGCCAGCAGTTCCGCTCAGGGGCAGAACACTGAAGCTTTCTTT. Amino acids: CASSSAQGQNTEAFF.

The J gene is TRBJ2-5, the V gene TRBV7-2, with D tentatively TRBD1 (6 bases). From germline, CDR1 is SGHTA and CDR2 FQGNSA. The V end lost 5 bases, the J end lost 2 bases, and 15 bases lay between the germline ends. CDR3 length: 15 residues. CDR3 region: CASSQVWTAQETQYF. The CDR3 DNA reads TGTGCCAGCAGCCAAGTCTGGACAGCTCAAGAGACCCAGTACTTC.

In DNA, the CDR3 is TGTGCCAGCAGCCCTCCTAGCGGGAGAGGCGGCAATGAGCAGTTCTTC. Encoded protein: CASSPPSGRGGNEQFF. This chain links TRBV5-4 with TRBJ2-1, with TRBD2 matching over 10 bases. Trimming took 4 bases from V and 6 from J; bases not matched to a gene: 10. The germline CDR1 and CDR2 sequences are SGHNT and YYREEE (reference sequence). This CDR3 spans 16 amino acids.

The DNA of the CDR3 is TGTGCCAGCAGCTTTAGTGGGGCCGCGATTGTGGAGACCCAGTACTTC. Its protein is CASSFSGAAIVETQYF. The chain uses TRBV7-2 and TRBJ2-5, with D possibly TRBD1 on 5 matching bases. Germline values: CDR1 SGHTA, CDR2 FQGNSA. The CDR3 has 16 residues. The germline V and J ends were trimmed by 3 bases and 5 bases, with 19 bases remaining between them.

The gene calls are TRBV5-4 and TRBJ2-1, with unresolved D. CDR1 is SGHNT and CDR2 is YYREEE in the germline V gene (reference sequence). The CDR3 loop spans 15 amino acids. The V end lost 4 bases, the J end lost 4 bases, and 15 bases lay between the germline ends. In DNA, the CDR3 is TGTGCCAGCAGCCAAACGACGGGCGAATACAATGAGCAGTTCTTC. Residues: CASSQTTGEYNEQFF.

This sequence joins TRBV27 and TRBJ1-2; D is possibly TRBD1 (6 bases). V dropped 7 bases and J dropped 2 bases, with 17 bases sitting between them. CDR3 size: 15 residues. CDR1 is MNHEY and CDR2 is SMNVEV in the germline V gene (reference sequence). Here the CDR3 reads CASTPYRDSNYGYTF. The CDR3 region has the DNA TGTGCCAGCACCCCGTACAGGGATTCCAACTATGGCTACACCTTC.

This chain connects TRBV6-5 to TRBJ1-2, with D possibly being TRBD1 (6 bases). Trimming pared 6 bases from V and 7 bases from J, leaving 15 bases between. CDR3 length: 13 residues. CDR1 and CDR2 from the germline V gene are MNHEY and SVGAGI. The DNA for the CDR3 is TGTGCCAGCAGCCTCGGTAACAGGGTTGGCTACACCTTC. It specifies CASSLGNRVGYTF.